A selection of T cell receptor beta chains follows, all from one sample in a study of T-cell memory formation after mild COVID-19. Using its own MiXCR run on the 5' RACE reads, TCRdb lists one record per CDR3 protein. The sample lists 500,000 to 650,000 distinct CDR3 sequences; about a fifth were seen once. The sample consisted of PBMCs or a T cell subset sorted from them (not recorded which). All receptors come from an adult woman who had mild COVID-19 (a few samples of this study predate the infection). Cell type and time point are not known. CDR3s include the opening cysteine and the closing phenylalanine or tryptophan. D genes are given only for firm matches. Clone size is stated in some rows and not others, as once, few, many or a class when expanded.

j_gene	v_gene	d_gene	abundance	CDR3aa	CDR3nt
TRBJ2-5	TRBV5-1	TRBD1	many	CASSTSTGVKETQYF	TGCGCCAGCAGCACCTCCACAGGGGTTAAAGAGACCCAGTACTTC
TRBJ2-2	TRBV4-1	NA	few	CASQGEANTGELFF	TGCGCCAGCCAAGGGGAAGCGAACACCGGGGAGCTGTTTTTT
TRBJ1-5	TRBV7-9	NA	NA	CASSLGDASNQPQHF	TGTGCCAGCAGCTTAGGGGACGCTAGCAATCAGCCCCAGCATTTT
TRBJ2-1	TRBV6-2/TRBV6-3	NA	NA	CASSYSRVGNEQFF	TGTGCCAGCAGTTACTCCAGGGTGGGCAATGAGCAGTTCTTC
TRBJ2-5	TRBV11-2	TRBD1	NA	CASSSPGTGEQQYF	TGTGCCAGCAGCTCCCCCGGGACAGGGGAACAGCAGTACTTC
TRBJ2-5	TRBV5-1	NA	NA	CASSFQGGGYQETQYF	TGCGCCAGCAGCTTTCAGGGCGGCGGGTACCAAGAGACCCAGTACTTC
TRBJ1-2	TRBV6-1	NA	few	CASSDFVTAGGYTF	TGTGCCAGCAGTGACTTTGTGACCGCGGGCGGCTACACCTTC
TRBJ1-3	TRBV12-3/TRBV12-4	NA	NA	CASSSHGNTIYF	TGTGCCAGCAGCTCGCATGGAAACACCATATATTTT
TRBJ2-1	TRBV25-1	NA	NA	CASLVYGGEQFF	TGTGCCAGCCTAGTATACGGCGGTGAGCAGTTCTTC
TRBJ2-1	TRBV28	NA	NA	CASLRSSYNEQFF	TGTGCCAGCCTGCGGAGCTCCTACAATGAGCAGTTCTTC